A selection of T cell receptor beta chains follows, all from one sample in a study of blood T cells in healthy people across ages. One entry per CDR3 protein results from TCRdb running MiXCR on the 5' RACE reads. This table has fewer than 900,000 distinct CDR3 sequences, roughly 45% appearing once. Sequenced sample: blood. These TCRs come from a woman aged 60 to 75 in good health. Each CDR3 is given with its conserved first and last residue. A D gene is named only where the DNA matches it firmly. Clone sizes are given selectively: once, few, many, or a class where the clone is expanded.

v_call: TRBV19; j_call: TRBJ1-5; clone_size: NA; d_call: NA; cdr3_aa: CASSIARGAASQPQHF; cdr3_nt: TGTGCCAGTAGTATAGCCCGTGGGGCTGCTAGTCAGCCCCAGCATTTT
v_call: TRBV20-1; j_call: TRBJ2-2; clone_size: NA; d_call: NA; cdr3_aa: CSARDRRNPLTGELFF; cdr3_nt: TGCAGTGCTAGAGATCGAAGAAATCCGCTCACCGGGGAGCTGTTTTTT
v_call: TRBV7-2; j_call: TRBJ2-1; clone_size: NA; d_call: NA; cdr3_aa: CASSLPWVAYNEQFF; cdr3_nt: TGTGCCAGCAGCTTACCCTGGGTGGCCTACAATGAGCAGTTCTTC
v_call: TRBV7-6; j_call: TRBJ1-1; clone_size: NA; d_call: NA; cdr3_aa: CASSRSGMNTEAFF; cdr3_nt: TGTGCCAGCAGCCGCTCAGGGATGAACACTGAAGCTTTCTTT
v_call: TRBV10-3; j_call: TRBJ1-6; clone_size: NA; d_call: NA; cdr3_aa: CAISDGESNSPFHF; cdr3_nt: TGTGCCATCAGTGATGGAGAAAGTAATTCACCCTTCCACTTT
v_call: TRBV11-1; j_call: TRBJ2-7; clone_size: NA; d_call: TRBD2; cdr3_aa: CASSLAGTRRASYEQYF; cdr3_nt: TGTGCCAGCAGCTTAGCCGGGACTAGGAGAGCGTCCTACGAGCAGTACTTC
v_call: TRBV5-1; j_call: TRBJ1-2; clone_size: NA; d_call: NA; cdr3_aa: CASSSVPDGYTF; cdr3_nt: TGCGCCAGCAGCTCCGTACCTGATGGCTACACCTTC
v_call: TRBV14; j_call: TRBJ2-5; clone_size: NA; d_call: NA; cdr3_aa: CASSHKKTEETQYF; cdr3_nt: TGTGCCAGCAGTCACAAGAAAACGGAGGAGACCCAGTACTTC
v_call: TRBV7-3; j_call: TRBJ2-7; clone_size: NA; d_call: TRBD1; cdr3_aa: CASSLGTGFTYEQYF; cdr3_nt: TGTGCCAGCAGCTTAGGGACAGGCTTCACCTACGAGCAGTACTTC
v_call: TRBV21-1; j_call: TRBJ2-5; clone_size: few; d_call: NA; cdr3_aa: CASNPPGQGRQETQYF; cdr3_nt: TGTGCCAGCAACCCCCCCGGACAGGGACGACAAGAGACCCAGTACTTC
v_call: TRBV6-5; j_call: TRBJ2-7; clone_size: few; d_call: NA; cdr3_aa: CASSYGLGGDYEQYF; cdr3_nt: TGTGCCAGCAGTTACGGTCTAGGCGGGGACTACGAGCAGTACTTC
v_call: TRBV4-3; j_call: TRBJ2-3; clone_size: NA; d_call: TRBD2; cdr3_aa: CASSQDFLTGGPADTQYF; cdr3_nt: TGCGCCAGCAGCCAGGATTTCCTAACGGGGGGGCCTGCAGATACGCAGTATTTT
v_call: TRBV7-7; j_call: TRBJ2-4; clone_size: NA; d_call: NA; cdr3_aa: CASSLRLAKNIQYF; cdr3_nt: TGTGCTAGCAGCCTCAGACTAGCCAAAAACATTCAGTACTTC
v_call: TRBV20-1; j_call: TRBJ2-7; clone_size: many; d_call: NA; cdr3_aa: CSAPAPGSHEQYF; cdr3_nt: TGCAGTGCTCCAGCGCCAGGGAGCCACGAGCAGTACTTC
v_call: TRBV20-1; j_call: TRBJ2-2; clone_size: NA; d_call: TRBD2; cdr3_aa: CSARAGTSDSGELFF; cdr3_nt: TGCAGTGCTAGAGCCGGGACTAGCGATTCCGGGGAGCTGTTTTTT
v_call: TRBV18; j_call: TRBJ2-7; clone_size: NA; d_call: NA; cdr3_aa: CASSPQVNEQYF; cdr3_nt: TGTGCCAGCTCACCACAGGTAAACGAGCAGTACTTC
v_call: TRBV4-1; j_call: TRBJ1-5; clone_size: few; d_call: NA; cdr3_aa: CASSQEISSNQPQHF; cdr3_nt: TGCGCCAGCAGCCAAGAGATCTCTTCCAATCAGCCCCAGCATTTT
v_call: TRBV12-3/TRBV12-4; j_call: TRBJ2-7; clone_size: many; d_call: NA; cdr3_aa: CASSFQVTYEQYF; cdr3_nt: TGTGCCAGCAGTTTCCAGGTGACCTACGAGCAGTACTTC
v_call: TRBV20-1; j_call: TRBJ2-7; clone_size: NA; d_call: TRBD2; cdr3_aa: CSARGGSGPDYEQYF; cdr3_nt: TGCAGTGCTAGAGGGGGTAGCGGGCCGGACTACGAGCAGTACTTC
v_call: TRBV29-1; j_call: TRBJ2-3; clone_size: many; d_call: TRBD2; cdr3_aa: CSVSGTSGTPDTQYF; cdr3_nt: TGCAGCGTTTCCGGGACTAGCGGGACCCCAGATACGCAGTATTTT
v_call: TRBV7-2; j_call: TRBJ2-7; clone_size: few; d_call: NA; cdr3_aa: CASSFAVEQYF; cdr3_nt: TGTGCCAGCAGCTTTGCGGTCGAGCAGTACTTC
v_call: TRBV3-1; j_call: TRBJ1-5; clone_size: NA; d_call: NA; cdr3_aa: CASSQTQGAGDQPQHF; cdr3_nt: TGTGCCAGCAGCCAAACACAGGGAGCGGGCGATCAGCCCCAGCATTTT
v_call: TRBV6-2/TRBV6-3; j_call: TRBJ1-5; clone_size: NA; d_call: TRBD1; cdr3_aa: CASRDSSNQPQHF; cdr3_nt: TGTGCCAGCCGGGACAGCAGCAATCAGCCCCAGCATTTT
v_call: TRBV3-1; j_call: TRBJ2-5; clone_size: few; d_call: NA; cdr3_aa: CASRNEVKTQYF; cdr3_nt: TGTGCCAGCAGGAATGAGGTTAAGACCCAGTACTTC
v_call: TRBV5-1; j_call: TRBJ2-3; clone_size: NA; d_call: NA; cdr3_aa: CASSLATQAAASSTDTQYF; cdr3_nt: TGCGCCAGCAGCTTGGCCACACAGGCGGCCGCCTCTAGCACAGATACGCAGTATTTT
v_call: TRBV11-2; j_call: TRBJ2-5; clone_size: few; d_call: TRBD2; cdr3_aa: CASSHRSGLAGVGETQYF; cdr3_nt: TGTGCCAGCAGCCACCGCTCGGGACTAGCGGGAGTGGGGGAGACCCAGTACTTC
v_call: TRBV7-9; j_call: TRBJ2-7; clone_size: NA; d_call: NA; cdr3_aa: CASTPDLYEQYF; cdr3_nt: TGTGCCAGCACTCCCGACCTGTACGAGCAGTACTTC
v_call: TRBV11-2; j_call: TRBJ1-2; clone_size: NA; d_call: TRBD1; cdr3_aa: CASSPGTARGGYTF; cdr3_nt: TGTGCCAGCAGCCCGGGGACAGCCAGAGGTGGCTACACCTTC
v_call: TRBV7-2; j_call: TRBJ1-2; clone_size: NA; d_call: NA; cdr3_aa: CASRTTSNYGYTF; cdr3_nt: TGTGCCAGCAGGACAACTAGTAACTATGGCTACACCTTC
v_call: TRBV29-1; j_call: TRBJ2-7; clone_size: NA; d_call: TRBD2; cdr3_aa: CSVEDPAGASYEQYF; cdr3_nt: TGCAGCGTTGAAGATCCGGCGGGAGCCTCCTACGAGCAGTACTTC
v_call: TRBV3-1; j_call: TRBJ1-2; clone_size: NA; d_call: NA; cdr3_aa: CASSLYVSHGYTF; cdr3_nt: TGTGCCAGCAGCCTTTACGTTTCGCATGGCTACACCTTC
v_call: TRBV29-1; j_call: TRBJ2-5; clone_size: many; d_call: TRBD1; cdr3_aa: CSVEPDRGRKETQYF; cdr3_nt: TGCAGCGTTGAACCAGACAGGGGGCGGAAAGAGACCCAGTACTTC
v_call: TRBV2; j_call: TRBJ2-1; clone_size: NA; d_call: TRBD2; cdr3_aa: CATAMTSIDEQFF; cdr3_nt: TGTGCCACCGCCATGACTAGCATCGATGAGCAGTTCTTC
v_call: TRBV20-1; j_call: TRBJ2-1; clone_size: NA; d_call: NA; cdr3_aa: CSAEKDAGNEQFF; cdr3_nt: TGCAGTGCTGAAAAGGACGCGGGCAATGAGCAGTTCTTC
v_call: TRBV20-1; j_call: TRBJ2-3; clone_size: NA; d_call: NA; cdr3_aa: CSARPSKRLTDTQYF; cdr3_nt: TGCAGTGCCCGCCCGTCGAAGCGGCTCACAGATACGCAGTATTTT
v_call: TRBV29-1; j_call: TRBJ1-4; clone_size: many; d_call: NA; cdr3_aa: CSVDVSDATNEKLFF; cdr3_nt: TGCAGCGTTGACGTGTCAGACGCAACTAATGAAAAACTGTTTTTT
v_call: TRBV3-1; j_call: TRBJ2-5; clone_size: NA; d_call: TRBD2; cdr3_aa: CASSQSAGGPQETQYF; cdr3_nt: TGTGCCAGCAGCCAGTCAGCGGGGGGGCCGCAAGAGACCCAGTACTTC
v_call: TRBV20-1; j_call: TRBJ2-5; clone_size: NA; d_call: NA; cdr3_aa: CSAWAMGTQYF; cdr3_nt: TGCAGTGCTTGGGCTATGGGGACCCAGTACTTC
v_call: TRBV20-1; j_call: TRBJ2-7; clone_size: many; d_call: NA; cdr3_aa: CSARGGQGAYEQYF; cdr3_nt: TGCAGTGCTAGGGGAGGGCAGGGGGCTTACGAGCAGTACTTC
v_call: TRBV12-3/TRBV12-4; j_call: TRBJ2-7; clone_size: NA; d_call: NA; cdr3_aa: CASSLKSSYEQYF; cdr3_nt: TGTGCCAGCAGTTTAAAGAGCTCCTACGAGCAGTACTTC
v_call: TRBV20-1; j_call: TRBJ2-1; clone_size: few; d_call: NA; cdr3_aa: CSARPGTYNEQFF; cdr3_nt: TGCAGTGCTAGACCTGGTACCTACAATGAGCAGTTCTTC
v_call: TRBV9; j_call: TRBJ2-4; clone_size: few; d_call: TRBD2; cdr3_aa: CASSQPTSGNLAKNIQYF; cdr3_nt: TGTGCCAGCAGCCAACCTACGAGCGGGAACTTGGCCAAAAACATTCAGTACTTC
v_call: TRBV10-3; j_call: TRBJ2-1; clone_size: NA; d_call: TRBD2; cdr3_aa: CATSGGLNNEQFF; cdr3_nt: TGTGCCACAAGCGGGGGGCTTAACAATGAGCAGTTCTTC
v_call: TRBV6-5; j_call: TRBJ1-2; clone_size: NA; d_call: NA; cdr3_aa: CASSYSIGDGYTF; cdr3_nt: TGTGCCAGCAGTTACTCGATAGGGGATGGCTACACCTTC
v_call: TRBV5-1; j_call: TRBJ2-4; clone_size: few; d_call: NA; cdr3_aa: CASSLGRGGNIQYF; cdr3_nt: TGCGCCAGCAGCTTGGGCAGGGGGGGAAACATTCAGTACTTC